The rows below give T cell receptor beta chains drawn from one sample of a study of early T cells in non-severe SARS-CoV-2 infection. One entry per CDR3 protein, called by TCRdb with MiXCR from the 5' RACE reads. The sample yields around 99,000 distinct CDR3 sequences, over 8.5% seen once. The sample consisted of whole blood. The receptors shown here come from an adult who was a healthcare worker with PCR-confirmed SARS-CoV-2 infection or an uninfected control (not recorded which). CDR3s include the opening cysteine and the closing phenylalanine or tryptophan. D genes are given only for firm matches. Clone size is not always given. Where it is, it says once, few, many or a class for expanded clones.

J gene,clone size,V gene,D gene,CDR3 DNA,CDR3 protein
TRBJ2-1,NA,TRBV20-1,NA,TGCAGTGCTAGAGATCCTCTGAATGAGCAGTTCTTC,CSARDPLNEQFF
TRBJ1-2,many,TRBV28,NA,TGTGCCAGCAGTTTAAACGGAGGAGGGGAAGGAGGCTACACCTTC,CASSLNGGGEGGYTF
TRBJ1-4,NA,TRBV13,TRBD1,TGTGCCAGCAGCTTAAGAAGGACAGGGGACGGGACTAATGAAAAACTGTTTTTT,CASSLRRTGDGTNEKLFF
TRBJ2-7,many,TRBV28,NA,TGTGCCAGCAGCCCGAGGGGGTACGAGCAGTACTTC,CASSPRGYEQYF
TRBJ2-3,NA,TRBV7-2,TRBD2,TGTGCCAGCAGCTGGACTAGCCGGTTCTCAGATACGCAGTATTTT,CASSWTSRFSDTQYF
TRBJ2-1,many,TRBV14,TRBD2,TGTGCCAGCAGCCCGAAGCGTGGCGGGAGGGTTTACAATGAGCAGTTCTTC,CASSPKRGGRVYNEQFF
TRBJ2-7,many,TRBV9,TRBD1,TGTGCCAGCAGCGTAGAACAGGGACAGGGCTCCGAGCAGCACTTC,CASSVEQGQGSEQHF
TRBJ1-1,many,TRBV6-1,NA,TGTGCCAGCAGTATAGGCCAACCTGATCGAGCTTTCTTT,CASSIGQPDRAFF
TRBJ2-7,NA,TRBV6-2/TRBV6-3,TRBD2,TGTGCCAGCAGACCGGGAGGAGGAGTATTCCGGGAGCAGTACTTC,CASRPGGGVFREQYF
TRBJ1-2,NA,TRBV24-1,NA,TGTGCCACCAGTGATTCCGTGAGGGGCGGCTACACCTTC,CATSDSVRGGYTF
TRBJ2-7,many,TRBV20-1,TRBD1,TGCAGTGCCGGGACAGGGGGCTCCTACGAGCAGTACTTC,CSAGTGGSYEQYF
TRBJ1-1,NA,TRBV4-3,NA,TGCGCCAGCAGCCAAGGGGTAGGGGCCCGGGTGAACACTGAAGCTTTCTTT,CASSQGVGARVNTEAFF
TRBJ2-2,NA,TRBV9,NA,TGTGCCAGCAGCGCCAGGGGCGGCTCGAACACCGGGGAGCTGTTTTTT,CASSARGGSNTGELFF
TRBJ2-7,many,TRBV3-1,NA,TGTGCCAGCAGCCAAGATAGGGGGGTACGGACCTACGAGCAGTACTTC,CASSQDRGVRTYEQYF
TRBJ1-4,many,TRBV5-1,TRBD1,TGCGCCAGCAGCCAAGACAGGGGAAATGAAAAACTGTTTTTT,CASSQDRGNEKLFF
TRBJ2-3,many,TRBV12-3/TRBV12-4,NA,TGTGCCAGCAGTGGGGGGAACCCCACAGATACGCAGTATTTT,CASSGGNPTDTQYF
TRBJ1-5,once,TRBV9,NA,TGTGCCAGCAGCAGGGATTCTCTTAGCAATCAGCCCCAGCATTTT,CASSRDSLSNQPQHF
TRBJ2-3,many,TRBV20-1,NA,TGCGGCCTGCGGGATTGGGCTAGCACAGATACGCAGTATTTT,CGLRDWASTDTQYF
TRBJ2-1,NA,TRBV4-1,TRBD2,TGCGCCAGCAGCCAGCCAGCGGGAGGGCCTCGGGTAGAACAGTTCTTC,CASSQPAGGPRVEQFF
TRBJ1-4,NA,TRBV6-5,TRBD1,TGTGCCAGCAGTCTAGACAGGGGGTTAGGAAAACTGTTTTTT,CASSLDRGLGKLFF
TRBJ2-1,few,TRBV2,TRBD2,TGTGCCAGCGTCCTAGCGGGAGGGGGTGAGCAGTTCTTC,CASVLAGGGEQFF
TRBJ2-1,NA,TRBV20-1,TRBD2,TGCAGTGCTAGAGATGCTCTGGCGGGAGTGAACAATGAGCAGTTCTTC,CSARDALAGVNNEQFF
TRBJ2-5,many,TRBV5-1,NA,TGCGCCAGCAGCTTGGCCACGGGCCAGGAGACCCAGTACTTC,CASSLATGQETQYF
TRBJ2-4,few,TRBV6-6,NA,TGTGCCAGCCTGGGGGAGATCGCCCTAGCCAAAAACATTCAGTACTTC,CASLGEIALAKNIQYF
TRBJ2-1,many,TRBV12-3/TRBV12-4,NA,TGTGCCAGCAGCCAACCCGGTCTCTACAATGAGCAGTTCTTC,CASSQPGLYNEQFF
TRBJ2-4,many,TRBV5-6,NA,TGTGCCAGCAGCTTGCGGGGTAGGGCCAAAAACATTCAGTACTTC,CASSLRGRAKNIQYF
TRBJ2-1,few,TRBV12-3/TRBV12-4,NA,TGTGCCAGCAGCTACCAAACGGCCGGGACGGCTAGGGTCTTC,CASSYQTAGTARVF
TRBJ1-5,few,TRBV18,NA,TGTGCCAGCTCACCAGGGGAGGGGCATCAGCCCCAGCATTTT,CASSPGEGHQPQHF
TRBJ2-1,many,TRBV19,TRBD2,TGTGCCAGTACCATACTAGCGGGAAATGTAAATGAGCAGTTCTTC,CASTILAGNVNEQFF
TRBJ1-6,few,TRBV7-2,TRBD1,TGTGCCAGCACCCTCGAAGGGACAGGTTTTTCACCCCTCCACTTT,CASTLEGTGFSPLHF
TRBJ2-5,many,TRBV28,NA,TGTGCCAGCAGCCTGATACAGGGTATTTCGGCCCAGTACTTC,CASSLIQGISAQYF
TRBJ2-1,NA,TRBV7-8,NA,TGTGCCAGCAGCTTAAGCAGGGGCGGGAGCTCCTACAATGAGCAGTTCTTC,CASSLSRGGSSYNEQFF